This TCR beta chain was sequenced during a study of blood T cell repertoires in COVID-19. About the research overall: Researchers got acute and convalescent COVID-19 samples from the United States, Italy and Spain. PBMCs, B-cell-depleted T cells, or T cells were the source of the cDNA or gDNA that made up the material.

The CDR3 extends over 13 amino acids. The V gene lost 1 base and the J gene lost 1 base, with 5 bases spanning the gap. The germline CDR1 and CDR2 sequences are KGHSH and LQKENI. In the original analysis: For nucleated cells, counts were estimated from reference gene primer amplification. The protocol was immunoSEQ multiplex PCR, while the TCRdb copy is restricted to in-frame clones and leaves out a portion. D and trimming were read from the DNA, whereas the V and J calls and clone size are those reported in that table. The data hold 130,000 or so clones, with roughly 88% observed a single time. The sequenced sample consisted of peripheral blood. V gene TRBV18 combines with J gene TRBJ2-7; D is uncertain. This clonotype was obtained from a man aged 70 or older with active COVID-19. CDR3 in DNA: TGTGCCAGCTCACCACAAGCATCCTACGAGCAGTACTTC. Protein sequence: CASSPQASYEQYF.